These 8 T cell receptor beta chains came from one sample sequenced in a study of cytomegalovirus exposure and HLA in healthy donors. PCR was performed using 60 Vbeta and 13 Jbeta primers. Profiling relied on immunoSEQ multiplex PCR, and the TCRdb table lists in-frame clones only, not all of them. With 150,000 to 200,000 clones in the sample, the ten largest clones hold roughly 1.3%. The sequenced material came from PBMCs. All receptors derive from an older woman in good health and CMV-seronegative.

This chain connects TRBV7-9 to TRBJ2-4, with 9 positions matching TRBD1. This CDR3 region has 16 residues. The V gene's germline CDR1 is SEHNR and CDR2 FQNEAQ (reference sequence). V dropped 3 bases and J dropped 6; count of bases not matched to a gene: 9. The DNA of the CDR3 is TGTGCCAGCAGCTTGAACAGGGGGCTCATCGGAAACATTCAGTACTTC. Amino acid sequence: CASSLNRGLIGNIQYF.

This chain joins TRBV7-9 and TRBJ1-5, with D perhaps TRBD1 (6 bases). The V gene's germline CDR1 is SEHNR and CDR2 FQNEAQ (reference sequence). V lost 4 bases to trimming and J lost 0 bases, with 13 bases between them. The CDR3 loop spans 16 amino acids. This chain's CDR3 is CASSSDRAHSNQPQHF. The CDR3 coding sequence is TGTGCCAGCAGCTCGGACAGAGCTCATAGCAATCAGCCCCAGCATTTT.

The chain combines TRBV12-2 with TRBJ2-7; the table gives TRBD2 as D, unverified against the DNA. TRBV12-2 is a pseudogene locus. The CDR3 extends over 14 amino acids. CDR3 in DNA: TGTGCAAGTCGCCAGAATACAGCGGGGGTTGAGCAGTACTTC. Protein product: CASRQNTAGVEQYF.

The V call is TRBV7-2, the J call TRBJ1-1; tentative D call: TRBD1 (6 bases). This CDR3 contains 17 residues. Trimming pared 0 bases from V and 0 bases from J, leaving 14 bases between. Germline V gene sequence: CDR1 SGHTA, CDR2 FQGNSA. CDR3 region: CASSLAQGRLMNTEAFF. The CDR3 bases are TGTGCCAGCAGCTTAGCGCAGGGGCGCTTAATGAACACTGAAGCTTTCTTT.

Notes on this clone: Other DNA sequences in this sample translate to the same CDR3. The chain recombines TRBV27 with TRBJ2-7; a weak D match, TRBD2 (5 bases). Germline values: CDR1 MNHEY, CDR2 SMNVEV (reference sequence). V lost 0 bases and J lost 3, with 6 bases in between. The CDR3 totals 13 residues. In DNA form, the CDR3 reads TGTGCCAGCAGTTTATCAGGGAGCTACGAGCAGTACTTC. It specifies CASSLSGSYEQYF.

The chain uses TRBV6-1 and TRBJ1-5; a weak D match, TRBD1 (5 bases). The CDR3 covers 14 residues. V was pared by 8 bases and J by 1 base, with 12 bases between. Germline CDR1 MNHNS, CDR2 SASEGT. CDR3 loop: CASEDAGSNQPQHF. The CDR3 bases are TGTGCCAGCGAGGATGCAGGGAGCAATCAGCCCCAGCATTTT.

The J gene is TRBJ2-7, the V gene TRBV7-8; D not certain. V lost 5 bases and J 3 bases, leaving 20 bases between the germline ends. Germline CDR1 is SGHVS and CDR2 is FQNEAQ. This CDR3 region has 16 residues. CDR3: CASSIGGLQQVYEQYF. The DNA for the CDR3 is TGTGCCAGCAGCATCGGTGGGCTACAGCAAGTCTACGAGCAGTACTTC.

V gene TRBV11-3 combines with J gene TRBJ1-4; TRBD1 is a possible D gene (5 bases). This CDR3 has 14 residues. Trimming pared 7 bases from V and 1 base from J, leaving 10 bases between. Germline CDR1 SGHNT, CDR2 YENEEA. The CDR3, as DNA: TGTGCCAGCACCCCCCAGGGAACTAATGAAAAACTGTTTTTT. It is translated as CASTPQGTNEKLFF.